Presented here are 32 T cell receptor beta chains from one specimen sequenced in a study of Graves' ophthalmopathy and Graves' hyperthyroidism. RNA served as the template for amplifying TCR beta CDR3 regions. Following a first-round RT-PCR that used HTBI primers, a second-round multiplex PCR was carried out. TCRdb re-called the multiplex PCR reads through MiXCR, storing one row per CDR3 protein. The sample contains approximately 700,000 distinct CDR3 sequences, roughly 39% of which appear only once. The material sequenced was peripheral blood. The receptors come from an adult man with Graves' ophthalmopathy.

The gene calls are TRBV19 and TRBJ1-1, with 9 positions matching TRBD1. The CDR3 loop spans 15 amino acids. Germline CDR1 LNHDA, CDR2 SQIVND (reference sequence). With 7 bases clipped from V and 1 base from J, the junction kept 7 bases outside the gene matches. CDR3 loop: CASKTGGGWNTEAFF. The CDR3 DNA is TGTGCCAGTAAAACAGGGGGCGGCTGGAACACTGAAGCTTTCTTT.

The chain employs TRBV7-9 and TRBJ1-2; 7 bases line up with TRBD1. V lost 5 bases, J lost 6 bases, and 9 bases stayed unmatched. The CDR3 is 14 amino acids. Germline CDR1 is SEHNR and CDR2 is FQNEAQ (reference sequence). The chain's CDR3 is CASSGTGDSHGYTF. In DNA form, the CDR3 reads TGTGCCAGCAGCGGAACAGGGGACAGTCATGGCTACACCTTC.

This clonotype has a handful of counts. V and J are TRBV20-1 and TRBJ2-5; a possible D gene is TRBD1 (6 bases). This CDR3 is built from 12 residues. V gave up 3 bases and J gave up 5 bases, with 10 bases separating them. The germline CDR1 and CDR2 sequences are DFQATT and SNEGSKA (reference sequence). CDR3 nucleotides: TGCAGTGCTAGCGCCACAGGGGAGACCCAGTACTTC. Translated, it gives CSASATGETQYF.

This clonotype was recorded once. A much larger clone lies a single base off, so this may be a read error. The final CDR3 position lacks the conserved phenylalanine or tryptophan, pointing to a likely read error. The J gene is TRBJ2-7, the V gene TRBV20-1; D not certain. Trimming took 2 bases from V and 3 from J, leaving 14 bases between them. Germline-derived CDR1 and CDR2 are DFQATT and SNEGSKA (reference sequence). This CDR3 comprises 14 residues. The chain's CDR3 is CSARLERSDYEQYL. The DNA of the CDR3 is TGCAGTGCTAGATTGGAGAGGAGTGACTACGAGCAGTACCTC.

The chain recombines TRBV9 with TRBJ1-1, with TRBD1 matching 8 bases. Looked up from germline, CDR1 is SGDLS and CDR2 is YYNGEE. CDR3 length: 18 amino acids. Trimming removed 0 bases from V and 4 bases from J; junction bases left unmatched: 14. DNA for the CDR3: TGTGCCAGCAGCGTAGACCCTTCATTAGGGACAGGATCCACTGAAGCTTTCTTT. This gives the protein CASSVDPSLGTGSTEAFF.

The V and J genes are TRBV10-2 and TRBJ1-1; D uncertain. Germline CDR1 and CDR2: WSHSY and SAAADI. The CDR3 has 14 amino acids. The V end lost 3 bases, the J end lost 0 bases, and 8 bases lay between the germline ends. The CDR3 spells CASSESYMNTEAFF. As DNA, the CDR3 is TGCGCCAGCAGTGAATCGTACATGAACACTGAAGCTTTCTTT.

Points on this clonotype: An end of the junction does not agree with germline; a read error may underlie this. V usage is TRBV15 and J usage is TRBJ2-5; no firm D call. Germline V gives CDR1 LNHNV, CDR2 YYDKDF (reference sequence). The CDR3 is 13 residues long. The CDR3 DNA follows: TGTGCCCCCAGGTCTACCTCCCAAGAGACCCAGTACTTC. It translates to CAPRSTSQETQYF.

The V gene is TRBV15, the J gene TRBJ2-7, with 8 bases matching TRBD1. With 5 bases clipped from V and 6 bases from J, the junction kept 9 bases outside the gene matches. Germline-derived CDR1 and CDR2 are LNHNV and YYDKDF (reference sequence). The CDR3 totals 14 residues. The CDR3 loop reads CATSSHLTGGEQYF. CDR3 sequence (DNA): TGTGCCACCAGCTCCCACCTTACAGGGGGCGAGCAGTACTTC.

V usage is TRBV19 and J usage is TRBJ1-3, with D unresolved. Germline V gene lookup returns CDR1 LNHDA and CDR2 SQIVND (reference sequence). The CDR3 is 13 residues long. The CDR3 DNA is TGTGCGTCAACGTGGGTCTCTGGAAACACCATATATTTT. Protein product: CASTWVSGNTIYF.

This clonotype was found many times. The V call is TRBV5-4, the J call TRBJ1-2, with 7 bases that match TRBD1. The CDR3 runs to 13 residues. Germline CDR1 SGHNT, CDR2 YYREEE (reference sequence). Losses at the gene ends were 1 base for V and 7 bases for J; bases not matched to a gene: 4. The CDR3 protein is CASSLKGGRGYTF. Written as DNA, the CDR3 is TGTGCCAGCAGCTTGAAAGGGGGCCGTGGCTACACCTTC.

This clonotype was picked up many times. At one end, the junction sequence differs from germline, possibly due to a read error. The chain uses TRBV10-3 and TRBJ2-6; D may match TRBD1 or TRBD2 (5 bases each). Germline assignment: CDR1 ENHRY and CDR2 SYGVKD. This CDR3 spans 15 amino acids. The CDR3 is CASSGGRTGANVLTF. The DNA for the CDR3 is TGTGCCAGCAGTGGGGGACGGACTGGGGCCAACGTCCTGACTTTC.

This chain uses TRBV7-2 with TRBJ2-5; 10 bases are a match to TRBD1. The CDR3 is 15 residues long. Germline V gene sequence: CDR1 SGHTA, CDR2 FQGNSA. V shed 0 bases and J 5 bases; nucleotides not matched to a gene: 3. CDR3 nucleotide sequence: TGTGCCAGCAGCTTAGCGTGGGGACAGGGGGAGACCCAGTACTTC. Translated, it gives CASSLAWGQGETQYF.

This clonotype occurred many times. The CDR3 DNA follows: TGTGCCATCAGCCCGGGACAGGGGGCAGGTGGCTACACCTTC. Amino acids: CAISPGQGAGGYTF. V and J are TRBV10-3 and TRBJ1-2; TRBD1 matches at 12 bases. This CDR3 spans 14 amino acids. CDR1 is ENHRY and CDR2 is SYGVKD in the germline V gene. With V trimmed by 6 bases and J by 7 bases, 6 bases remained unmatched.

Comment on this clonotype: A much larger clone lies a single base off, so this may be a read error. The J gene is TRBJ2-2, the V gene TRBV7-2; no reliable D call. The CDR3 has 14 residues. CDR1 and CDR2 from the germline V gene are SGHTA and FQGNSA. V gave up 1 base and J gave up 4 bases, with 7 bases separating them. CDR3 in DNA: TGTGCCAGCAGCTTAGTTGAGGTCACCGGGGAGCTGTTTTTT. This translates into CASSLVEVTGELFF.

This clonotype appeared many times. The CDR3 DNA is TGCGCCAGCAGCCAAGTGAGGGCAGATAATGAAAAACTGTTTTTT. Amino acids: CASSQVRADNEKLFF. This sequence joins TRBV4-1 and TRBJ1-4; D is ambiguous. V lost 1 base and J 4 bases, leaving 10 bases between the germline ends. This CDR3 is built from 15 residues. The germline CDR1 and CDR2 sequences are MGHRA and YSYEKL.

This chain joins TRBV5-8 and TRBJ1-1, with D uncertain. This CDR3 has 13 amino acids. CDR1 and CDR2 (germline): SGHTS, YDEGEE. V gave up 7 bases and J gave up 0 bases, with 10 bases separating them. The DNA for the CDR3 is TGTGCCAGCCAAAGGTCCATGAACACTGAAGCTTTCTTT. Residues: CASQRSMNTEAFF.

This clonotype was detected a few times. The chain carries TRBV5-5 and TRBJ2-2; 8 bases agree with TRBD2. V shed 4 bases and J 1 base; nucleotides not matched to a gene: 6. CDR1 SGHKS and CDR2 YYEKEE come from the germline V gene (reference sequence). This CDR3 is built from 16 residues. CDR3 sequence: CASSRELAENTGELFF. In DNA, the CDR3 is TGTGCCAGCAGCCGAGAACTAGCGGAGAACACCGGGGAGCTGTTTTTT.

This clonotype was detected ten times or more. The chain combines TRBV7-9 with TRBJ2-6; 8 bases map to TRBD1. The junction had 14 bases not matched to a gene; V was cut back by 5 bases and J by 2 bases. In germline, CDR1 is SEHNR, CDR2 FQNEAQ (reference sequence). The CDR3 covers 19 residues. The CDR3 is CASSQPTGARGAGANVLTF. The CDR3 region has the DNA TGTGCCAGCAGCCAACCGACAGGGGCACGAGGCGCTGGGGCCAACGTCCTGACTTTC.

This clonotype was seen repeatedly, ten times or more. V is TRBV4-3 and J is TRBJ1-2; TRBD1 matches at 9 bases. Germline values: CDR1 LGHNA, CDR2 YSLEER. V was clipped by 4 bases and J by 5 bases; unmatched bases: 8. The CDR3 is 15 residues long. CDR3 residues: CASSRPGQGEYGYTF. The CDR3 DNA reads TGCGCCAGCAGCCGCCCGGGACAGGGTGAATATGGCTACACCTTC.

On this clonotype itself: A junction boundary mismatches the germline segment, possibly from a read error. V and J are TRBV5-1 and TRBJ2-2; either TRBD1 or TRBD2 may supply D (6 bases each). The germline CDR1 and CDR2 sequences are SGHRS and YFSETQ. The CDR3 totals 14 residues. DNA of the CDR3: TGCGCCAGTGACCCCGGGGGACACACCGGGGAGCTGTACTTC. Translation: CASDPGGHTGELYF.

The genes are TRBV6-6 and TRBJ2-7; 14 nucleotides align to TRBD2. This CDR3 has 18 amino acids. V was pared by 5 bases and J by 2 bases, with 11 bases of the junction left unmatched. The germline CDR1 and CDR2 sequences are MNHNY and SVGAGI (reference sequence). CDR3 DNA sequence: TGTGCCAGCAGTGCCCAGGGACTAGCGGGAGCACGCGCCTACGAGCAGTACTTC. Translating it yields CASSAQGLAGARAYEQYF.

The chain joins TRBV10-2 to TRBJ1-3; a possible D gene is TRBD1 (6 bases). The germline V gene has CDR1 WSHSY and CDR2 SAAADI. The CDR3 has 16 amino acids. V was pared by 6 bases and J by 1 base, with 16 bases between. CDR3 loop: CASSPDSYQSGNTIYF. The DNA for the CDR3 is TGCGCCAGCAGCCCGGACAGTTATCAGTCTGGAAACACCATATATTTT.

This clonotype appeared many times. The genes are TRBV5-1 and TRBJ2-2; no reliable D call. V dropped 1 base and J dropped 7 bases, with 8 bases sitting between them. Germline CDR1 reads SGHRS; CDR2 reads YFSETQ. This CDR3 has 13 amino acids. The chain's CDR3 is CASSLPVVGELFF. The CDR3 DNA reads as TGCGCCAGCAGCTTGCCGGTAGTCGGGGAGCTGTTTTTT.

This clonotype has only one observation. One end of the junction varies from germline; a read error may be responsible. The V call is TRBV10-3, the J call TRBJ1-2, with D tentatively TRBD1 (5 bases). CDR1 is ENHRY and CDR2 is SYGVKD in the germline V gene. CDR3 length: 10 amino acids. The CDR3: CASSGRDFCF. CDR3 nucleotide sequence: TGTGCCAGCAGTGGGAGGGACTTTTGCTTC.

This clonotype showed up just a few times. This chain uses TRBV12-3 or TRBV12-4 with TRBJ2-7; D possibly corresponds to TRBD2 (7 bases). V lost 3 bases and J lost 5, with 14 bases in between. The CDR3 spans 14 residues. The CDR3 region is CASSLRGGRDEQYF. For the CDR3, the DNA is TGTGCCAGCAGTTTGAGGGGGGGCCGCGACGAGCAGTACTTC.

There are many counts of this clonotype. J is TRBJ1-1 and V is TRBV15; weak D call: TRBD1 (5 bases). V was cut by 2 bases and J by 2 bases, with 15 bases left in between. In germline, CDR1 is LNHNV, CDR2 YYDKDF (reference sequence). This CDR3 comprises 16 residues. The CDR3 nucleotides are TGTGCCACCAGCAGAATCCCGGGACGGAATAACACTGAAGCTTTCTTT. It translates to CATSRIPGRNNTEAFF.

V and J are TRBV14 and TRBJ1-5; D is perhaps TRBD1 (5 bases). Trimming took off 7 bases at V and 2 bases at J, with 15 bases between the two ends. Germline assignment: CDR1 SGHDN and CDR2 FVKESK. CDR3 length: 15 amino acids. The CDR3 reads CASTPRGVGNQPQHF. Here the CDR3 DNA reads TGTGCCAGCACCCCACGGGGGGTAGGCAATCAGCCCCAGCATTTT.

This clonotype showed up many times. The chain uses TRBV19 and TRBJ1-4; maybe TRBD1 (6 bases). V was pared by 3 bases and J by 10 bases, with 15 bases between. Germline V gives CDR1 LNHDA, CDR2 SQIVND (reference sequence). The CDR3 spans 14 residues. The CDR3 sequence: CASSIRHEGGKLFF. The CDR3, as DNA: TGTGCCAGTAGTATTCGGCACGAAGGGGGAAAACTGTTTTTT. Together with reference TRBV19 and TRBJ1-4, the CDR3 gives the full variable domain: DGGITQSPKYLFRKEGQNVTLSCEQNLNHDAMYWYRQDPGQGLRLIYYSQIVNDFQKGDIAEGYSVSREKKESFPLTVTSAQKNPTAFYLCASSIRHEGGKLFFGSGTQLSVL.

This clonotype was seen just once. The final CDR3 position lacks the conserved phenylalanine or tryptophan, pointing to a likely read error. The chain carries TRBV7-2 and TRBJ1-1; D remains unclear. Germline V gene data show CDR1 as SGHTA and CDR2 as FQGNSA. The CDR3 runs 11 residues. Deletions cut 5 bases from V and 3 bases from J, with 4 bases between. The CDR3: CASSRYTEAFL. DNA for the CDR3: TGTGCCAGCAGCCGGTACACTGAAGCTTTCTTA.

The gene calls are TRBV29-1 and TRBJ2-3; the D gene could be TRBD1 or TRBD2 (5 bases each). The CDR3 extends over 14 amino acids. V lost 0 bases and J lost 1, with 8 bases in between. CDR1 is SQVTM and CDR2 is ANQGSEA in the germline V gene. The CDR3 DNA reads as TGCAGCGTTGAAGAGGGACGAGGCACAGATACGCAGTATTTT. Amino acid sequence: CSVEEGRGTDTQYF.

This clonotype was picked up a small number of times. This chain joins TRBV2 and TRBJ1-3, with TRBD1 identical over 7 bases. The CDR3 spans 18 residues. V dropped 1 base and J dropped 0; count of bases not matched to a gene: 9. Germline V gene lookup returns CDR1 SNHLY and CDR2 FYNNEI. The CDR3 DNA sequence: TGTGCCAGCAGTGAAGTGCTCGCAGGGGGTTACTCTGGAAACACCATATATTTT. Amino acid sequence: CASSEVLAGGYSGNTIYF.

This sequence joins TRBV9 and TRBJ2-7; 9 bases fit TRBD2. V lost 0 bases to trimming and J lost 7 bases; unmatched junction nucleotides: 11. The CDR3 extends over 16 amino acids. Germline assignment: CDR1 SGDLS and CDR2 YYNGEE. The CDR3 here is CASSVGSGRINNEQYF. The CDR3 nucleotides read TGTGCCAGCAGCGTAGGGAGCGGGAGGATCAACAATGAGCAGTACTTC.